Listed here are 13 T cell receptor beta chains from one sample, sequenced in a study of CD8+ T cells in alopecia areata. Treatment noted: oral pan-JAK inhibitor, 5-10 mg twice daily. Reverse transcribed after extraction, RNA yielded cDNA as the sequencing template. Generated by immunoSEQ multiplex PCR, the TCRdb table keeps only in-frame clones and is missing some. Of 100,000 to 150,000 clones in the sample, approximately 60% were seen once. This material consisted of CD4+ T cells sorted from blood, taken at week 4, from a patient treated with tofacitinib. The source of these receptors is a human donor with alopecia areata.

The chain links TRBV25-1 to TRBJ2-6, with unresolved D. With 5 bases removed from V and 4 bases from J, the gap between germline ends came to 6 bases. Germline lookup yields CDR1 MGHDK and CDR2 SYGVNS. The CDR3 length is 13 residues. CDR3 residues: CASSLQGANVLTF. CDR3 coding DNA: TGTGCCAGCAGTTTGCAGGGGGCCAACGTCCTGACTTTC. The full variable domain, completed using reference TRBV25-1 and TRBJ2-6, is EADIYQTPRYLVIGTGKKITLECSQTMGHDKMYWYQQDPGMELHLIHYSYGVNSTEKGDLSSESTVSRIRTEHFPLTLESARPSHTSQYLCASSLQGANVLTFGAGSRLTVL.

The V call is TRBV4-2, the J call TRBJ2-7, with D unclear. From germline, CDR1 is LGHNA and CDR2 YNFKEQ. V was clipped by 0 bases and J by 0 bases, with 6 bases between them. The CDR3 is made up of 14 amino acids. DNA of the CDR3: TGTGCCAGCAGCCAAGATAGGGACTCCTACGAGCAGTACTTC. This sequence encodes CASSQDRDSYEQYF.

This clone occurred a few times. The chain joins TRBV30 to TRBJ1-2; possibly TRBD1 for D (5 bases). The CDR3 runs to 12 residues. Germline lookup yields CDR1 GTSNPN and CDR2 SVGIG (reference sequence). Trimming pared 3 bases from V and 7 bases from J, leaving 12 bases between. The DNA for the CDR3 is TGTGCCTGGAGGCGTCGGCAGGGTGGCTACACCTTC. It is translated as CAWRRRQGGYTF.

This rearrangement joins TRBV18 to TRBJ1-2; perhaps TRBD1 as D (6 bases). The V end lost 4 bases, the J end lost 6 bases, and 15 bases lay between the germline ends. CDR3 length: 14 residues. Germline V gives CDR1 KGHSH, CDR2 LQKENI. CDR3 amino acids: CASSRRSGVDGYTF. The CDR3 DNA is TGTGCCAGCTCACGGAGATCAGGGGTGGATGGCTACACCTTC. Drawing the rest from reference TRBV18 and TRBJ1-2, the complete variable domain is NAGVMQNPRHLVRRRGQEARLRCSPMKGHSHVYWYRQLPEEGLKFMVYLQKENIIDESGMPKERFSAEFPKEGPSILRIQQVVRGDSAAYFCASSRRSGVDGYTFGSGTRLTVV.

V gene TRBV5-4 combines with J gene TRBJ1-2; tentative D call: TRBD1 (6 bases). The CDR3 extends over 14 amino acids. The germline V and J ends were trimmed by 1 base and 5 bases, with 12 bases remaining between them. The germline gives CDR1 SGHNT, CDR2 YYREEE (reference sequence). CDR3 region: CASSLLAGEYGYTF. The DNA of the CDR3 is TGTGCCAGCAGCTTGCTCGCAGGGGAATATGGCTACACCTTC.

V is TRBV9 and J is TRBJ2-3; 15 nucleotides align to TRBD2. The germline V gene encodes CDR1 SGDLS and CDR2 YYNGEE. V dropped 0 bases and J dropped 3; count of bases not matched to a gene: 2. This CDR3 is built from 17 residues. The CDR3 DNA follows: TGTGCCAGCAGCGTAGGGACTAGCGGGGGGGTTACAGATACGCAGTATTTT. This codes for CASSVGTSGGVTDTQYF. Based on the CDR3 plus reference TRBV9 and TRBJ2-3, the full variable domain is DSGVTQTPKHLITATGQRVTLRCSPRSGDLSVYWYQQSLDQGLQFLIQYYNGEERAKGNILERFSAQQFPDLHSELNLSSLELGDSALYFCASSVGTSGGVTDTQYFGPGTRLTVL.

This sequence joins TRBV30 and TRBJ1-2; D gene ambiguous. Trimming removed 5 bases from V and 0 bases from J, with 10 bases in between. The CDR3 spans 13 residues. The germline gives CDR1 GTSNPN, CDR2 SVGIG (reference sequence). The CDR3 nucleotides are TGTGCCTGGGGTCGGCCGGCTAACTATGGCTACACCTTC. The encoded protein is CAWGRPANYGYTF. The full variable domain, in which reference TRBV30 and TRBJ1-2 provide the parts outside the CDR3, is SQTIHQWPATLVQPVGSPLSLECTVEGTSNPNLYWYRQAAGRGLQLLFYSVGIGQISSEVPQNLSASRPQDRQFILSSKKLLLSDSGFYLCAWGRPANYGYTFGSGTRLTVV.

The rearrangement joins TRBV30 to TRBJ1-5; D is undetermined. CDR3 size: 13 residues. Germline-derived CDR1 and CDR2 are GTSNPN and SVGIG (reference sequence). V was trimmed by 0 bases and J by 5 bases, leaving 8 bases between them. This CDR3 reads CAWSVQVDQPQHF. CDR3 coding DNA: TGTGCCTGGAGTGTCCAGGTCGATCAGCCCCAGCATTTT.

The genes are TRBV7-9 and TRBJ1-2; D not certain. The CDR3 sequence is 12 residues long. The V gene lost 3 bases and the J gene lost 6 bases, with 8 bases spanning the gap. Germline values: CDR1 SEHNR, CDR2 FQNEAQ (reference sequence). DNA for the CDR3: TGTGCCAGCAGCTTTCACTCGGATGGCTACACCTTC. As protein: CASSFHSDGYTF. Full variable domain (remainder filled in from reference TRBV7-9 and TRBJ1-2): DTGVSQNPRHKITKRGQNVTFRCDPISEHNRLYWYRQTLGQGPEFLTYFQNEAQLEKSRLLSDRFSAERPKGSFSTLEIQRTEQGDSAMYLCASSFHSDGYTFGSGTRLTVV.

The chain links TRBV30 to TRBJ2-5; 10 bases are shared with TRBD2. The junction had 5 bases not matched to a gene; V was cut back by 4 bases and J by 9 bases. There are 12 residues in the CDR3. CDR1 is GTSNPN and CDR2 is SVGIG in the germline V gene (reference sequence). CDR3 DNA sequence: TGTGCCTGGACGATAGCGGGGGGTCCCCAGTACTTC. Translating gives CAWTIAGGPQYF. The complete variable domain, with remaining parts taken from reference TRBV30 and TRBJ2-5, reads SQTIHQWPATLVQPVGSPLSLECTVEGTSNPNLYWYRQAAGRGLQLLFYSVGIGQISSEVPQNLSASRPQDRQFILSSKKLLLSDSGFYLCAWTIAGGPQYFGPGTRLLVL.

This CDR3 reads CSVVWLGEQYF. As DNA, the CDR3 is TGCAGCGTTGTCTGGCTTGGGGAGCAGTACTTC. V gene TRBV29-1 combines with J gene TRBJ2-7; D is unclear. Trimming cost V 4 bases and J 7 bases, with 11 bases left between them. This CDR3 spans 11 amino acids. The germline CDR1 and CDR2 sequences are SQVTM and ANQGSEA.

The chain combines TRBV29-1 with TRBJ2-3; 9 nucleotides align to TRBD2. This CDR3 comprises 16 residues. J gave up 5 bases and V 0 bases, and 9 bases lay outside the gene matches. Germline V gene data show CDR1 as SQVTM and CDR2 as ANQGSEA. CDR3 residues: CSVEEARGGAGDTQYF. CDR3 bases: TGCAGCGTTGAAGAGGCTCGCGGGGGGGCTGGAGATACGCAGTATTTT.

The chain recombines TRBV5-6 with TRBJ2-5, with 9 nucleotides matching TRBD1. The CDR3 is 14 amino acids. Unmatched junction bases numbered 5, after V lost 3 bases and J lost 5 bases. The V gene's germline CDR1 is SGHDT and CDR2 YYEEEE. This CDR3 reads CASSSGQGGETQYF. As DNA, the CDR3 is TGTGCCAGCAGCTCGGGACAGGGAGGGGAGACCCAGTACTTC.